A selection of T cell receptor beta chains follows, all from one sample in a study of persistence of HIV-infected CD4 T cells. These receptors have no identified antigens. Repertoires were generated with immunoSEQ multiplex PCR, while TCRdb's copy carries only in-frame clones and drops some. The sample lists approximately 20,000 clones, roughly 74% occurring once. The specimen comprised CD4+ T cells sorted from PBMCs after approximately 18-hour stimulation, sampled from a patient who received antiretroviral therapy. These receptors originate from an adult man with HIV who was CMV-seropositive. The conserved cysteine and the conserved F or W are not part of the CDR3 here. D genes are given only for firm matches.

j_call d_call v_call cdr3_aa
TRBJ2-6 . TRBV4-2 ASSQDLGPSGANVLT
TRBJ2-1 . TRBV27 ASSLSRVGNEQF
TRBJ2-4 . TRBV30 ACTGLAKNIQY
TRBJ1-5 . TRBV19 ASSMGNSLNQPQH
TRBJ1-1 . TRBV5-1 ASSSFDRNTEAF
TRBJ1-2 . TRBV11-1 ASSGGYSWGYT
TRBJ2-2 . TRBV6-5 ASSPRRDTGELF
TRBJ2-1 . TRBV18 ASSPRVSTYNEQF
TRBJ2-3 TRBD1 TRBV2 ASSEGGAGGADTQY
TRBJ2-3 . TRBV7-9 ASSLDGRDTQY
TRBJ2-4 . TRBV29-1 SGPDSYKNIQY
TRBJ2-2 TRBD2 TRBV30 AWSRFRTSGGASTGELF
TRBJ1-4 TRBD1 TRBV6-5 ASRSQGAPNEKLF